Listed below are T cell receptor beta chains from one sample, sequenced in a study. TCRdb re-called the RT-PCR reads with MiXCR, one entry per CDR3 protein. The repertoire includes hundreds of thousands of distinct CDR3 sequences, approximately 15% of them detected once, and just over 3.5% sits in the top ten. Sequencing was carried out using memory CD4+ T cells from blood. These receptor sequences come from a female donor in good health, serving as a healthy control. Each CDR3 is given with its conserved first and last residue.

v_call: TRBV28
j_call: TRBJ2-5
cdr3_aa: CASSPGGLRETQYF

v_call: TRBV18
j_call: TRBJ2-1
cdr3_aa: CASSPPNLGHVRNEQFF

v_call: TRBV27
j_call: TRBJ2-1
cdr3_aa: CASSLYIDVSGGPKQQFF

v_call: TRBV11-1
j_call: TRBJ1-1
cdr3_aa: CASSHRTATEAFF

v_call: TRBV18
j_call: TRBJ2-7
cdr3_aa: CASSPPHEGREQYF

v_call: TRBV11-3
j_call: TRBJ2-1
cdr3_aa: CASSRTGGLEQFF

v_call: TRBV6-2/TRBV6-3
j_call: TRBJ2-2
cdr3_aa: CASSFRSDIGELFF

v_call: TRBV4-3
j_call: TRBJ1-2
cdr3_aa: CASSQEWGGQPTRYTF

v_call: TRBV7-9
j_call: TRBJ1-4
cdr3_aa: CASSPYCEKLFF

v_call: TRBV6-2/TRBV6-3
j_call: TRBJ2-1
cdr3_aa: CASSGRDFYNEQFF

v_call: TRBV27
j_call: TRBJ2-6
cdr3_aa: CASKRTGWASGANVLTF

v_call: TRBV7-2
j_call: TRBJ2-3
cdr3_aa: CASSSTGWEDTQYF

v_call: TRBV20-1
j_call: TRBJ2-1
cdr3_aa: CSAMTGGLRLLASEQFF

v_call: TRBV15
j_call: TRBJ2-2
cdr3_aa: CATSREDLNTGELFF

v_call: TRBV20-1
j_call: TRBJ2-5
cdr3_aa: CSARFGTSKETQYF

v_call: TRBV20-1
j_call: TRBJ2-5
cdr3_aa: CSAHRPGQAKETQYF

v_call: TRBV5-8
j_call: TRBJ1-6
cdr3_aa: CASSLFQGGWNSPLHF

v_call: TRBV9
j_call: TRBJ2-1
cdr3_aa: CASSERVNSYNEQFF

v_call: TRBV6-5
j_call: TRBJ1-3
cdr3_aa: CASSSRGPAGNTIYF

v_call: TRBV7-2
j_call: TRBJ1-5
cdr3_aa: CASSLGSPNQPQHF

v_call: TRBV20-1
j_call: TRBJ1-5
cdr3_aa: CSAIGNGQPQHF

v_call: TRBV6-1
j_call: TRBJ2-7
cdr3_aa: CASDLQGTSESYEQYF

v_call: TRBV5-1
j_call: TRBJ1-1
cdr3_aa: CASSLAGVSGTEAFF

v_call: TRBV6-1
j_call: TRBJ1-5
cdr3_aa: CASGAREGQPQHF

v_call: TRBV12-3/TRBV12-4
j_call: TRBJ2-2
cdr3_aa: CASSARDYPPGELFF

v_call: TRBV7-2
j_call: TRBJ1-1
cdr3_aa: CASSLRRGGGAFF